This T cell receptor beta chain was retrieved from a study of blood T cell repertoires in COVID-19. The overall study: The United States, Italy and Spain provided the acute and convalescent COVID-19 samples. In each case, the material was cDNA or gDNA derived from T cells, B-cell-depleted T cells, or PBMCs.

Original processing methods: Amplification of reference gene primers was used by the study to estimate nucleated cell counts. Profiled with immunoSEQ multiplex PCR; TCRdb holds only in-frame clones, not every one. For V, J and clone size, that table is used; D and trimming come from the DNA. This table holds around 97,000 clones, roughly 90% found once. The germline gives CDR1 SGHDN, CDR2 FVKESK. CDR3 length: 16 amino acids. Unmatched junction bases numbered 6, after V lost 2 bases and J lost 0 bases. The receptor's source is a human donor in a cohort sampled during active COVID-19. The V and J genes are TRBV14 and TRBJ2-5, with 7 bases lining up with TRBD2. The sample comprised peripheral blood. The CDR3 DNA is TGTGCCAGCAGCCAAACTAGCGTAAGGTACCAAGAGACCCAGTACTTC. Protein: CASSQTSVRYQETQYF.